The rows below give T cell receptor beta chains drawn from one sample of a study of cytomegalovirus exposure and HLA in healthy donors. Sequenced by immunoSEQ multiplex PCR; TCRdb stores in-frame clones only, minus some. The table lists 100,000 to 150,000 clones, roughly nine tenths of them singletons. Sequencing input: PBMCs. Receptors originate from a woman younger than 35 in good health and CMV-seronegative. Both conserved end residues are part of each CDR3.

TRBV7-6,CASSLVSGQQYF
TRBV19,CASSIDTGGESPLHF
TRBV5-1,CASSLVSGTVYEKLFF
TRBV19,CASTTDRDTRQPQHF
TRBV4-2,CASSREGGQETQYF
TRBV29-1,CSVNRDYNHFSTQYF
TRBV6-5,CASSYSISLGQETQYF
TRBV30,CAWSVTEVTGELFF
TRBV15,CATSRDATEQYF
TRBV2,CASSDGSSTDTQYF
TRBV29-1,CSVEPKKRFRTEAFF
TRBV5-6,CASVITGVVSTEAFF
TRBV25-1,CASTRGEGGSGNTIYF
TRBV27,CASSFSRGSNTEAFF
TRBV4-2,CASSQADRDFGYTF
TRBV7-8,CASSLGFSEDYGYTF
TRBV11-3,CASSQGSDGELFF
TRBV7-2,CASSLAARGGRSDTQYF
TRBV7-6,CASSLRTGTTTEAFF
TRBV30,CALRQGTGANVLTF
TRBV9,CASSLGGSVSQETQYF
TRBV6-4,CASSLNLEKSPLHF
TRBV7-8,CASSSSTGGGGYTF